Given below is one TCR beta chain in context. Antigen: not known. The source of the sample is a study of T cell responses to AZD1222 COVID-19 vaccine. The wider study: Researchers grouped second doses given at about 4 or about 12 weeks into one pool.

The study's findings and limits: Within unmutated variant regions lay the reported targets of nearly half of spike-specific TCRs. Just a handful of AZD1222 recipients tested seropositive at baseline.

Libraries were prepared by immunoSEQ multiplex PCR; TCRdb keeps only in-frame clonotypes and omits some of them. The table lists over 110,000 clones, roughly 91% of them singletons. The CDR3 extends over 13 amino acids. V dropped 4 bases and J dropped 7 bases, with 14 bases sitting between them. Germline CDR1 and CDR2: SGHDN and FVKESK. The material was peripheral blood, obtained on day 0 of AZD1222 vaccination. The chain couples TRBV14 to TRBJ2-7; D may match TRBD1 or TRBD2 (5 bases each). The TCR was taken from an adult in good health. CDR3 loop: CASSRGEGREQYF. In nucleotides, the CDR3 is TGTGCCAGCAGCCGGGGCGAGGGTAGGGAGCAGTACTTC.